This T cell receptor beta chain stems from a study of radiotherapy plus CTLA-4 blockade in lung cancer. About the research overall: Disease control was seen in 31% of patients, objective responses in roughly 19%.

About this clone itself: Its antigen is currently unknown.

Trimming removed 3 bases at V and 9 bases at J, with 21 bases between. Germline loops: CDR1 SGHTA, CDR2 FQGNSA. The length of the CDR3 is 16 residues. Patients with chemo-refractory metastatic non-small-cell lung cancer received focal radiation plus CTLA-4 blockade with ipilimumab. Method: immunoSEQ multiplex PCR; TCRdb's copy keeps in-frame clones and lacks some. Here the sample spans roughly 110,000 clones, around 85% being singletons. General study results and limits: Reports state that early shifts in blood T cell clones, with interferon-beta, best predicted response. Clones of tumor-derived TCRs expanded in blood after radiotherapy plus ipilimumab.

This rearrangement joins TRBV7-2 to TRBJ2-1; maybe TRBD1 (6 bases). The sequencing used peripheral blood, collected from a patient treated with radiotherapy plus ipilimumab. This TCR was recovered from a human donor with non-small cell lung cancer that progressed on radiotherapy plus ipilimumab. Some clones in this sample may be carry-over from other donors' samples. Written as DNA, the CDR3 is TGTGCCAGCAGCTTCCTTGGGGGCGGAGTCCGGAGTGAGCAGTTCTTC. Translation: CASSFLGGGVRSEQFF.